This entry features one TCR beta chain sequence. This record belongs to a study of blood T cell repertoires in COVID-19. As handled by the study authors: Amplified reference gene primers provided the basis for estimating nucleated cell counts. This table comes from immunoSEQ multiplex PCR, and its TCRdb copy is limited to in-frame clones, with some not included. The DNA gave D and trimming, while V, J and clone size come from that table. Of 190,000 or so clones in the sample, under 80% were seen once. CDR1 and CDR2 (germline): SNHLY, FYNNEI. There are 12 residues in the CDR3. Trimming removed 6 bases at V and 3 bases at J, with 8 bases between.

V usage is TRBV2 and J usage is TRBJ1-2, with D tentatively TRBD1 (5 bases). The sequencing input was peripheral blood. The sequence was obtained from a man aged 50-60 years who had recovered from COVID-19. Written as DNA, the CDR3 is TGTGCCAGCAGAGGGGCCTACTATGGCTACACCTTC. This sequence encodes CASRGAYYGYTF.